The rows below give T cell receptor beta chains drawn from one sample of a study of blood T cells in healthy people across ages. One entry per CDR3 protein, called by TCRdb with MiXCR from the 5' RACE reads. The sample records 700,000 to 1,000,000 distinct CDR3 sequences, approximately 44% being singletons. The specimen sequenced was blood. The receptors come from a man aged 55 to 70 in good health. Each CDR3 is given with its conserved first and last residue. D genes are given only for firm matches. The size of a clone is reported for some rows only, either as once, few or many, or as a class for expanded clones.

clone size,D gene,V gene,J gene,CDR3 protein,CDR3 DNA
-,-,TRBV14,TRBJ1-4,CATSSQVGTNEKLFF,TGTGCCACCAGCAGCCAAGTAGGGACTAATGAAAAACTGTTTTTT
-,TRBD2,TRBV13,TRBJ2-1,CASGIAGGPEYNEQFF,TGTGCCAGCGGAATAGCGGGGGGGCCGGAATATAATGAGCAGTTCTTC
-,-,TRBV9,TRBJ2-5,CASSESGQPLYQETQYF,TGTGCCAGCAGCGAATCGGGACAACCTCTGTACCAAGAGACCCAGTACTTC
-,TRBD2,TRBV10-3,TRBJ2-1,CAIGATSAGEQFF,TGTGCCATCGGTGCAACTAGCGCCGGTGAGCAGTTCTTC
-,-,TRBV12-3/TRBV12-4,TRBJ1-1,CASSGGKNTEAFF,TGTGCCAGCAGTGGAGGCAAGAACACTGAAGCTTTCTTT
few,TRBD1,TRBV29-1,TRBJ1-1,CSVVQGAEEAFF,TGCAGCGTTGTACAGGGGGCAGAGGAAGCTTTCTTT
-,-,TRBV6-5,TRBJ1-1,CASSYSWGKNTEAFF,TGTGCCAGCAGTTACTCTTGGGGTAAGAACACTGAAGCTTTCTTT
-,-,TRBV3-1,TRBJ2-7,CASSQVENNEQYF,TGTGCCAGCAGCCAAGTAGAGAACAATGAGCAGTACTTC
few,TRBD1,TRBV7-9,TRBJ1-1,CASSIRGTGGFAEAFF,TGTGCCAGCAGCATACGCGGAACAGGGGGCTTCGCTGAAGCTTTCTTT
-,TRBD1,TRBV11-2,TRBJ2-7,CASRLGPRDRFTYEQYF,TGTGCCAGCAGACTTGGCCCCCGGGACAGGTTTACCTACGAGCAGTACTTC
few,-,TRBV5-1,TRBJ2-5,CASSSTTQETQYF,TGCGCCAGCAGTTCGACTACACAAGAGACCCAGTACTTC
-,TRBD1,TRBV6-5,TRBJ1-5,CASSLSGTANQPQHF,TGTGCCAGCAGTTTATCCGGGACAGCAAATCAGCCCCAGCATTTT
once,TRBD2,TRBV4-3,TRBJ2-5,CASSQEKRGHNEQYF,TGCGCCAGCAGCCAAGAAAAGCGGGGGCACAATGAGCAGTACTTC
-,TRBD1,TRBV20-1,TRBJ1-2,CSASPGTGPYGYTF,TGCAGTGCTAGTCCCGGGACAGGGCCCTATGGCTACACCTTC
few,-,TRBV7-6,TRBJ2-5,CASSLEAGTIGEQYF,TGTGCCAGCAGCTTAGAGGCAGGGACGATAGGGGAGCAGTACTTC
few,TRBD1,TRBV4-3,TRBJ1-2,CASSQQTGDNYGYTF,TGCGCCAGCAGCCAACAGACAGGGGATAACTATGGCTACACCTTC
-,TRBD2,TRBV20-1,TRBJ2-1,CSAAIAGGTKNEQFF,TGCAGTGCCGCCATAGCGGGGGGGACTAAAAATGAGCAGTTCTTC
few,-,TRBV10-2,TRBJ2-5,CASSESHRPRGGGETQYF,TGCGCCAGCAGTGAGTCGCATCGGCCCAGGGGGGGAGGAGAGACCCAGTACTTC
once,TRBD2,TRBV20-1,TRBJ2-3,CSATTGLAGETDTQYF,TGCAGTGCTACCACGGGACTAGCGGGAGAGACAGATACGCAGTATTTT
-,-,TRBV5-1,TRBJ2-1,CASSHPGQQLNNEQFF,TGCGCCAGCAGCCACCCCGGACAACAACTGAACAATGAGCAGTTCTTC
few,TRBD2,TRBV6-2/TRBV6-3,TRBJ2-1,CASSSGLAGAIRAFF,TGTGCCAGCAGCTCCGGACTAGCGGGGGCCATCCGGGCGTTCTTC
-,TRBD1,TRBV12-3/TRBV12-4,TRBJ2-7,CASSFYQGAYEQYF,TGTGCCAGCAGTTTTTACCAGGGGGCCTACGAGCAGTACTTC
few,-,TRBV6-2/TRBV6-3,TRBJ1-1,CASSYYGLGSTEAFF,TGTGCCAGCAGTTACTATGGCCTCGGGAGCACTGAAGCTTTCTTT
many,TRBD2,TRBV29-1,TRBJ2-7,CSVEIPGTSVSSYEQYF,TGCAGCGTTGAAATTCCTGGGACTAGCGTAAGCTCCTACGAGCAGTACTTC
once,TRBD1,TRBV29-1,TRBJ1-2,CSHPTGGNYGYTF,TGCAGTCATCCTACAGGGGGTAACTATGGCTACACCTTC
few,TRBD2,TRBV7-8,TRBJ2-5,CASSFSSGGGETQYF,TGTGCCAGCAGCTTTTCTAGCGGGGGAGGGGAGACCCAGTACTTC
-,-,TRBV29-1,TRBJ2-7,CSVLKAADTGEPFSYNEQYF,TGCAGCGTTCTAAAGGCGGCGGACACGGGTGAACCATTCTCCTACAATGAGCAGTACTTC
-,-,TRBV20-1,TRBJ2-1,CSASIGLAKGEQFF,TGCAGTGCTAGTATAGGGCTAGCGAAGGGTGAGCAGTTCTTC
-,-,TRBV28,TRBJ2-4,CASTQPGHGRPLAKNIQYF,TGTGCCAGCACCCAACCGGGACACGGTCGCCCCTTGGCCAAAAACATTCAGTACTTC
-,-,TRBV6-1,TRBJ1-2,CASRVRGAGYTF,TGTGCCAGCCGTGTGAGGGGAGCGGGCTACACCTTC
-,-,TRBV13,TRBJ1-2,CASSSGGGINYGYTF,TGTGCCAGCAGCTCCGGAGGAGGAATTAACTATGGCTACACCTTC